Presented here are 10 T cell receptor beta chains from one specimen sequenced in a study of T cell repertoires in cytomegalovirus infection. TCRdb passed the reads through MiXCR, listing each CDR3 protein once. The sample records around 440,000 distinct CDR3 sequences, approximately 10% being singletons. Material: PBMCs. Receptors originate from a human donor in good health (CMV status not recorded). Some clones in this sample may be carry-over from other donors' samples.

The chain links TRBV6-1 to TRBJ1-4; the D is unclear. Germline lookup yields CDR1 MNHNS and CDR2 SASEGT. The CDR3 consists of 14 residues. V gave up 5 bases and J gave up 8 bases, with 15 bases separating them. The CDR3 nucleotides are TGTGCCAGCAGTCCAAGGCGAGGAGAAGAAAAACTGTTTTTT. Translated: CASSPRRGEEKLFF.

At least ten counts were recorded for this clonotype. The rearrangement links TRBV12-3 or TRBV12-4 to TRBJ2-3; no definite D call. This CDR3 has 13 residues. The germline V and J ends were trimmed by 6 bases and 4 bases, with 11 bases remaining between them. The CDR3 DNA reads TGTGCCAGCAGGTCGGATGGGCCAGATACGCAGTATTTT. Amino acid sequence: CASRSDGPDTQYF.

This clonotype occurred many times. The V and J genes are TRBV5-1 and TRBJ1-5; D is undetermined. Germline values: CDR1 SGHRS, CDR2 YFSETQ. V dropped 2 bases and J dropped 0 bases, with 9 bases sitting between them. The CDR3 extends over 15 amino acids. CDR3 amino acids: CASSFRENSNQPQHF. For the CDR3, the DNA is TGCGCCAGCAGCTTTCGGGAAAATAGCAATCAGCCCCAGCATTTT.

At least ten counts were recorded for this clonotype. CDR3 sequence (DNA): TGTGCCAGCAGCTCGGGACAGGGTTGGTCGTACAATGAGCAGTTCTTC. Amino acid sequence: CASSSGQGWSYNEQFF. The chain carries TRBV7-2 and TRBJ2-1; 9 positions match TRBD1. The V gene end was trimmed by 4 bases and the J gene end by 4 bases; junction bases not matched to a gene: 8. Per germline, CDR1 SGHTA and CDR2 FQGNSA. This CDR3 has 16 residues.

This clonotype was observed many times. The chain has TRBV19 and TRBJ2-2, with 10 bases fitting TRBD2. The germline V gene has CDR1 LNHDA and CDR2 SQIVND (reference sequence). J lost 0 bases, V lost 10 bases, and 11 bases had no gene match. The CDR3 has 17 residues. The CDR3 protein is CATQGRLAGSNTGELFF. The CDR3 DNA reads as TGTGCCACCCAGGGGCGACTAGCGGGCTCGAACACCGGGGAGCTGTTTTTT.

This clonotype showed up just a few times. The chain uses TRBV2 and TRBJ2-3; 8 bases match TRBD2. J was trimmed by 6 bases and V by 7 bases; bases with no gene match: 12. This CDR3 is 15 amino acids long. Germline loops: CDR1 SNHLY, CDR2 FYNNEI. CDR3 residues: CASTLAGLTSDTQYF. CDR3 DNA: TGTGCCAGCACTTTAGCGGGGCTCACCAGCGATACGCAGTATTTT.

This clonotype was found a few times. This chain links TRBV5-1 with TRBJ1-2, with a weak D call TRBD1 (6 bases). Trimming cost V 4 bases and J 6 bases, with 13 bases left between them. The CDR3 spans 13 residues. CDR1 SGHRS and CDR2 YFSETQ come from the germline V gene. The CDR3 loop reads CASSQQGIDGYTF. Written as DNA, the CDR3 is TGCGCCAGCAGCCAACAGGGAATCGATGGCTACACCTTC.

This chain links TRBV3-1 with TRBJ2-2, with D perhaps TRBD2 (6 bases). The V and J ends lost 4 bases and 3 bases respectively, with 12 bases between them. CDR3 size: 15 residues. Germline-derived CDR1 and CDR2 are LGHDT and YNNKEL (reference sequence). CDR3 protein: CASSLGGPHTGELFF. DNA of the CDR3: TGTGCCAGCAGCCTCGGAGGGCCACACACCGGGGAGCTGTTTTTT.

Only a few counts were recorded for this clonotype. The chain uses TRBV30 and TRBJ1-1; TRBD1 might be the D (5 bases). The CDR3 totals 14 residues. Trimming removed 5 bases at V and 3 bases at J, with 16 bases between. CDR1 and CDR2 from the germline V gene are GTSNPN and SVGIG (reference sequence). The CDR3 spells CAWFGTLRDTEAFF. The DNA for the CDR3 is TGTGCCTGGTTCGGGACCCTTCGGGACACTGAAGCTTTCTTT. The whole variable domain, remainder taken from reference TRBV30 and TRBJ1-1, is SQTIHQWPATLVQPVGSPLSLECTVEGTSNPNLYWYRQAAGRGLQLLFYSVGIGQISSEVPQNLSASRPQDRQFILSSKKLLLSDSGFYLCAWFGTLRDTEAFFGQGTRLTVV.

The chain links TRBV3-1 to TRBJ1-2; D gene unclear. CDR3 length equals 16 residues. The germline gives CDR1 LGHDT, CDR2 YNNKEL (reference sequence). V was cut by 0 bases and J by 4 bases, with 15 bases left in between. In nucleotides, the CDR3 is TGTGCCAGCAGCCAAGAAGGTGGAGGAGACGTCTATGGCTACACCTTC. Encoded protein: CASSQEGGGDVYGYTF.